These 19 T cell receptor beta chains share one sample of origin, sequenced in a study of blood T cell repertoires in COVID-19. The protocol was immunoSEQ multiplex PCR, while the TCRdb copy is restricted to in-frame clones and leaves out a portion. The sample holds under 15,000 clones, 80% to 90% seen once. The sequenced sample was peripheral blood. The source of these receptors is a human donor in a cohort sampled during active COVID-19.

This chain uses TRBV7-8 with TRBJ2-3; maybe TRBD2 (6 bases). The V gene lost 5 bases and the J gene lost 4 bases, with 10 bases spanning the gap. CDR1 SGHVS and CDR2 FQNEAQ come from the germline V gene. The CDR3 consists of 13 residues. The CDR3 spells CASSPGVADTQYF. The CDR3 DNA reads TGTGCCAGCAGCCCGGGAGTGGCAGATACGCAGTATTTT.

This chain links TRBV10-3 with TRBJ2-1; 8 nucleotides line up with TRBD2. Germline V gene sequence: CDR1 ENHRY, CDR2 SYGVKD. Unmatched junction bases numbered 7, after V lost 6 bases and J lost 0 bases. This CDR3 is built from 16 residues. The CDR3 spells CAISLSGASSYNEQFF. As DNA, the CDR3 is TGTGCCATCAGCCTTAGCGGGGCAAGCTCCTACAATGAGCAGTTCTTC.

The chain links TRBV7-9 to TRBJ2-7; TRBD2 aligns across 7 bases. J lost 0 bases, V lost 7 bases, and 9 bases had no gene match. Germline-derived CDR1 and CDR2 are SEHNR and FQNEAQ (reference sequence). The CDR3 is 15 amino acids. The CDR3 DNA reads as TGTGCCAGCACCCTAGGGGAGCGGGACTCCTACGAGCAGTACTTC. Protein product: CASTLGERDSYEQYF.

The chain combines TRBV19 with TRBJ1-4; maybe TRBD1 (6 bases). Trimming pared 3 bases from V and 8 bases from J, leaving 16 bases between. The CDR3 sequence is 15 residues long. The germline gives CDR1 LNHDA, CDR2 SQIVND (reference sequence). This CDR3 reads CASSILKQGGEKLFF. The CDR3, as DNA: TGTGCCAGTAGTATTTTAAAACAGGGTGGCGAAAAACTGTTTTTT.

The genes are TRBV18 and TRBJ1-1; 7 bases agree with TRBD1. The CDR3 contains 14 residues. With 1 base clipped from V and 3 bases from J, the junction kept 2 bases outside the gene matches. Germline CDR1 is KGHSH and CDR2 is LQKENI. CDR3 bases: TGTGCCAGCTCACCACAGGGGGCGGACACTGAAGCTTTCTTT. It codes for CASSPQGADTEAFF.

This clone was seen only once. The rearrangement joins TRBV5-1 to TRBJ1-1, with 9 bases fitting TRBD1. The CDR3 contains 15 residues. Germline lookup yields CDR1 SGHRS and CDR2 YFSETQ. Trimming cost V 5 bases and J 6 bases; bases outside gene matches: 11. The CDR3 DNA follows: TGCGCCAGCAGGTCCCAGGGACAGGGAACGTCTGAAGCTTTCTTT. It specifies CASRSQGQGTSEAFF.

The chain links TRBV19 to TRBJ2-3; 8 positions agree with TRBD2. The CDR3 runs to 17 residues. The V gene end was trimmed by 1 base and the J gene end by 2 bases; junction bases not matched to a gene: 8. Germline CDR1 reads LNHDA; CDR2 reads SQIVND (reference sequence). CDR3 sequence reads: CASSIGGSGTFTDTQYF. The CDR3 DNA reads TGTGCCAGTAGTATAGGGGGTAGCGGGACTTTCACAGATACGCAGTATTTT.

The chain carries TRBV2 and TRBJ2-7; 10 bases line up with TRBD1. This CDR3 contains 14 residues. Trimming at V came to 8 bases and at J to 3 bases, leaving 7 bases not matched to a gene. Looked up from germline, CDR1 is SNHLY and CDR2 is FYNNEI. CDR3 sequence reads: CASWDRGGGYEQYF. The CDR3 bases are TGTGCCAGCTGGGACAGGGGTGGGGGCTACGAGCAGTACTTC.

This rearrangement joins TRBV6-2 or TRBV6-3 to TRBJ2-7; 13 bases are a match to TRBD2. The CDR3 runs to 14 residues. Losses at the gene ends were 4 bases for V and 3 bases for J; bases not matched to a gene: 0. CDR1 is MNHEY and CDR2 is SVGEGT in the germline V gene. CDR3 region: CASSWTSGSYEQYF. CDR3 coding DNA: TGTGCCAGCAGTTGGACTAGCGGGAGCTACGAGCAGTACTTC.

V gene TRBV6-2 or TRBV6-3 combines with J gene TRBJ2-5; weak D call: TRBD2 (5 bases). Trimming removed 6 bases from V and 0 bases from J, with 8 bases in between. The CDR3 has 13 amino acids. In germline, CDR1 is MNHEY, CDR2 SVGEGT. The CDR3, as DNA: TGTGCCAGCAGCTGGACTTACCAAGAGACCCAGTACTTC. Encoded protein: CASSWTYQETQYF.

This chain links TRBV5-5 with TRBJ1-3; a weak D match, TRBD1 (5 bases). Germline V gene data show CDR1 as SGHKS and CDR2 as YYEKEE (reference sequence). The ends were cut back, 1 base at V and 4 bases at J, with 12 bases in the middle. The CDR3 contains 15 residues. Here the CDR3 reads CASSLWAGSGNTIYF. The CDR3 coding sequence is TGTGCCAGCAGCTTGTGGGCAGGGTCCGGAAACACCATATATTTT. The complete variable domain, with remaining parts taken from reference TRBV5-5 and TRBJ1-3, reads DAGVTQSPTHLIKTRGQQVTLRCSPISGHKSVSWYQQVLGQGPQFIFQYYEKEERGRGNFPDRFSARQFPNYSSELNVNALLLGDSALYLCASSLWAGSGNTIYFGEGSWLTVV.

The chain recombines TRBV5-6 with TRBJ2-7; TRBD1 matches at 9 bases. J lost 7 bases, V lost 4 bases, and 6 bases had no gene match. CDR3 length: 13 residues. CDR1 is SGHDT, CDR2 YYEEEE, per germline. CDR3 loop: CASSRGQGSEQYF. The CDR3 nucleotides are TGTGCCAGCAGCCGGGGACAGGGAAGTGAGCAGTACTTC.

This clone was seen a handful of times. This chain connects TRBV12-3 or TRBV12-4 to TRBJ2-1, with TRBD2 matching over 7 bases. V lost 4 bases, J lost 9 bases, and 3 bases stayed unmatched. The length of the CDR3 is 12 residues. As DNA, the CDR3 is TGTGCCAGCAGTTGGCTAGCGGTTGAGCAGTTCTTC. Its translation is CASSWLAVEQFF.

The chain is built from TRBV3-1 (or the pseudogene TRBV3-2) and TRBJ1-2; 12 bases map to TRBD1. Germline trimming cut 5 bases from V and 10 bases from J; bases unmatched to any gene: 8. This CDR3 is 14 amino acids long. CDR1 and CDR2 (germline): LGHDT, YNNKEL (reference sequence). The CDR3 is CASSGTGTGGDYTF. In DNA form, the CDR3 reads TGTGCCAGCAGCGGGACCGGGACAGGGGGCGACTACACCTTC.

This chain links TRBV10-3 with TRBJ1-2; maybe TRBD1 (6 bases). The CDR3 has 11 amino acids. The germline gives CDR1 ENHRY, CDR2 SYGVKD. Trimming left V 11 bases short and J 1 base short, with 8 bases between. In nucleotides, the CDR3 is TGTGCCTACAGGGATAACTATGGCTACACCTTC. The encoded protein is CAYRDNYGYTF.

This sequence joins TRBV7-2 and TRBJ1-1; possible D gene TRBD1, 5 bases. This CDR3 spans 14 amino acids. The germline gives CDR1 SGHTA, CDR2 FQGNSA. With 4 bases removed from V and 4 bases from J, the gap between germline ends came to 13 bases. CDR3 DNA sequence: TGTGCCAGCAGCTCCCGGGGGTGGGGCACTGAAGCTTTCTTT. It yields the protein CASSSRGWGTEAFF.

The CDR3 here is CASSPLAGVSSGANVLTF. CDR3 nucleotides: TGTGCCAGCAGTCCACTAGCGGGAGTATCCTCTGGGGCCAACGTCCTGACTTTC. The V call is TRBV28, the J call TRBJ2-6, with 11 positions matching TRBD2. After removal of 5 bases from V and 0 bases from J, the junction contained 6 bases not matched to a gene. Germline assignment: CDR1 MDHEN and CDR2 SYDVKM. The CDR3 is 18 amino acids.

CDR3 nucleotides: TGTGCCAGCCAGGGGGCTAAAGGCTACACCTTC. Its protein product is CASQGAKGYTF. The rearrangement joins TRBV2 to TRBJ1-2; 8 bases align to TRBD1. Germline V lookup: CDR1 SNHLY, CDR2 FYNNEI. V shed 8 bases, J shed 8 bases, and the junction held 4 bases outside the gene matches. This CDR3 contains 11 residues. Variable domain in full (rest from reference TRBV2 and TRBJ1-2): EPEVTQTPSHQVTQMGQEVILRCVPISNHLYFYWYRQILGQKVEFLVSFYNNEISEKSEIFDDQFSVERPDGSNFTLKIRSTKLEDSAMYFCASQGAKGYTFGSGTRLTVV.

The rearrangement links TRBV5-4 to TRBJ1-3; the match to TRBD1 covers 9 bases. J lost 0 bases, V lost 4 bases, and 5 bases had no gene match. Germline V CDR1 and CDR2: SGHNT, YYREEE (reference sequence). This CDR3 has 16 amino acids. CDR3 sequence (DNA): TGTGCCAGCAGCCTCGGGACAGGGAGCTCTGGAAACACCATATATTTT. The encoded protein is CASSLGTGSSGNTIYF.